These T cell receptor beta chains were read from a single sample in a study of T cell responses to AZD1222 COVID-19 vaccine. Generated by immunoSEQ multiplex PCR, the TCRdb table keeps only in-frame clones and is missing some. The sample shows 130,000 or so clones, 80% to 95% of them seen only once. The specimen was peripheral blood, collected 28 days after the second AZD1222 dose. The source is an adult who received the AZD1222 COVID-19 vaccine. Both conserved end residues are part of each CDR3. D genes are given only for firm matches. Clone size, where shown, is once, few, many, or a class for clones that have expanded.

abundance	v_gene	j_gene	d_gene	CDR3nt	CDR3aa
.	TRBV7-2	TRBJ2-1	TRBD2	TGTGCCAGCAGCTTTAAAAGCGGGGGGGATAGTGAGCAGTTCTTC	CASSFKSGGDSEQFF
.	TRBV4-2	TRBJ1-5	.	TGTGCCAGCAGCCAAGATGGCGGTAGCAATCAGCCCCAGCATTTT	CASSQDGGSNQPQHF
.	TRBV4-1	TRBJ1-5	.	TGCGCCAGCAGGGGTTCCTCTCTGCGTCAGCCCCAGCATTTT	CASRGSSLRQPQHF
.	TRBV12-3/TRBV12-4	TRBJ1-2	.	TGTGCCAGCAGTTTGGGGGGCGCCCCGGGCTACACCTTC	CASSLGGAPGYTF
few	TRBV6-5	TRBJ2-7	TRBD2	TGTGCCAGTTCTTCTGCGGGAGGGTACCACGAGCAGTACTTC	CASSSAGGYHEQYF
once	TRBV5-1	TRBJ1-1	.	TGCGCCAGCAGCTTGGGGGTTAGGGGCACTGAAGCTTTCTTT	CASSLGVRGTEAFF
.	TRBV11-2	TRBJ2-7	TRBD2	TGTGCCAGCAGTCGCGGGGGGGTCTACGAGCAGTACTTC	CASSRGGVYEQYF
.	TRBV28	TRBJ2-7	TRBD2	TGTGCCGGAAGACGAGCGGGAGGATCCTACGAGCAGTACTTC	CAGRRAGGSYEQYF
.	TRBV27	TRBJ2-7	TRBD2	TGTGCCAGCCAATCCTCCCTAGCGGGAGGTGCCTACGAGCAGTACTTC	CASQSSLAGGAYEQYF
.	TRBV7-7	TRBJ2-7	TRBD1	TGTGCCAGCAGCTTAGCGACAGGGAGCGAGCAGTACTTC	CASSLATGSEQYF
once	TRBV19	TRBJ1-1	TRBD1	TGTGCCAGTAGTATAACAGGGGACACTGAAGCTTTCTTT	CASSITGDTEAFF
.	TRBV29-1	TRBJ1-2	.	TGCAGCGTTACCGGAGGAGCGGGAGTAGATCGGGGCTATGGCTACACCTTC	CSVTGGAGVDRGYGYTF
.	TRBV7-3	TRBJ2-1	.	TGTGCCAGCAGCTTGGGGGGTGAGCAGTTCTTC	CASSLGGEQFF
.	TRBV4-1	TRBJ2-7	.	TGCGCCAGCAGCCAAGCCGAGCGGACCACCTACGAGCAGTACTTC	CASSQAERTTYEQYF
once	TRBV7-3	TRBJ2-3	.	TGTGCCAGCAGCTTTGGGGTTAGCACAGATACGCAGTATTTT	CASSFGVSTDTQYF
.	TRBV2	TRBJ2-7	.	TGTGCCAGCAGGATAAACGAGCAGTACTTC	CASRINEQYF
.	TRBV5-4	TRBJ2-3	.	TGTGCCAGCAGCAAGGGACTTGACACAGATACGCAGTATTTT	CASSKGLDTDTQYF